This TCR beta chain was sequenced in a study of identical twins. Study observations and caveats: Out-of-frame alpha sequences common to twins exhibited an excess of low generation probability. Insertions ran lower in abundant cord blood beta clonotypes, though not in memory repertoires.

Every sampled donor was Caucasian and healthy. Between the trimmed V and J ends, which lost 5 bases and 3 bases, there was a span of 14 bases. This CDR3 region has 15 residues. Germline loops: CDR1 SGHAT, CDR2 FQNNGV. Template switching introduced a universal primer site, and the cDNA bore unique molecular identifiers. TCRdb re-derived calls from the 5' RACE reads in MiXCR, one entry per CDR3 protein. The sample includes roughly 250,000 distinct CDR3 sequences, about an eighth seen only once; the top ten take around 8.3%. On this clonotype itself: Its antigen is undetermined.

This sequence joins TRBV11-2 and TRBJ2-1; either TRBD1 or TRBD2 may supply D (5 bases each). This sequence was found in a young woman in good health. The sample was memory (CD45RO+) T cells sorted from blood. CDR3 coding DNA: TGTGCCAGCAGCCAGCCAGGGAGATTCTACAATGAGCAGTTCTTC. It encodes CASSQPGRFYNEQFF. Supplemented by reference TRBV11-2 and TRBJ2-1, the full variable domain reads EAGVAQSPRYKIIEKRQSVAFWCNPISGHATLYWYQQILGQGPKLLIQFQNNGVVDDSQLPKDRFSAERLKGVDSTLKIQPAKLEDSAVYLCASSQPGRFYNEQFFGPGTRLTVL.